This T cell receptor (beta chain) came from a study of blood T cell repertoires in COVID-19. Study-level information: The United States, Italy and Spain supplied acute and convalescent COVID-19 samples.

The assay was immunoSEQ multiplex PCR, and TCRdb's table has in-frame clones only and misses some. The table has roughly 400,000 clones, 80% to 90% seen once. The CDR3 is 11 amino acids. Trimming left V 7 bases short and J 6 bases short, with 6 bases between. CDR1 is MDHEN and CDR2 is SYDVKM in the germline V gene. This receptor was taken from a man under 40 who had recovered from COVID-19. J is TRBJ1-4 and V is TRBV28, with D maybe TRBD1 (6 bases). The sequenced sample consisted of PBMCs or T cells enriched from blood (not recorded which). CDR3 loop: CASKGDEKLFF. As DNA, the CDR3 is TGTGCCAGCAAGGGGGATGAAAAACTGTTTTTT.